This T cell receptor beta chain was sequenced for a study of beta chain features in type 1 diabetes. Points from the study as a whole: TCRB CDR3s were moderately but significantly shorter in Type 1 diabetes patients in all four CD4+ subsets. For patients and controls alike, PCR might favor shorter templates to the same degree.

Germline V CDR1 and CDR2: SGHRS, YFSETQ. V lost 6 bases and J lost 6, with 11 bases in between. The CDR3 has 12 residues. The sample holds a few counts of this clone. The antigen remains unidentified. Investigators reverse transcribed all isolated RNA, so they sequenced expressed TCRB transcripts. Using immunoSEQ multiplex PCR, the repertoire was profiled, and TCRdb retains in-frame clones only, with some absent. The data show about 340,000 clones, with less than 15% seen just once and 0.015% held by the top ten. Sequencing was done on a sample of naive CD4+ T cells from blood. The clonotype comes from a woman under 30 with type 1 diabetes. The chain is built from TRBV5-1 and TRBJ2-3; D is perhaps TRBD1 (6 bases). CDR3 DNA sequence: TGCGCCAGCACCCCAGGGGCCGATACGCAGTATTTT. It yields the protein CASTPGADTQYF.